The 11 T cell receptor beta chains below all came from one sample that was sequenced in a study of T cell repertoires in cytomegalovirus infection (dated by TCRdb to between 2018 and 2021). The treatment or condition label here, explained by the study, means: in vitro stimulation with specific CMV peptide epitopes to enrich CMV-specific T cells. The sequencer listed for this sample is Illumina HiSeq 1500. The public sequencing data were trimmed at Q25 with fastp and processed into clonotypes with MiXCR by TCRdb, which kept only in-frame beta chains. Identical CDR3 proteins give one entry, which carries the most common genes and DNA. Counted in this sample were tens of thousands of distinct CDR3 sequences; 20% to 25% of them appeared once. 65% to 75% of the sample rests with the top ten. The antigens for these receptors are not known. Sequences were derived from CD8+ T cells from cultured PBMCs, sampled from culture after CMV antigen stimulation. The receptors were sampled from a human donor in good health (CMV status not recorded). Some clones in this sample may be carry-over from other donors' samples.

This clonotype was detected ten times or more. This chain connects TRBV7-9 to TRBJ1-2, with D maybe TRBD1 (6 bases). This CDR3 spans 15 amino acids. Germline V gene lookup returns CDR1 SEHNR and CDR2 FQNEAQ (reference sequence). The V and J ends lost 0 bases and 4 bases respectively, with 12 bases between them. This CDR3 is CASSLATGGGYGYTF. The CDR3 DNA reads TGTGCCAGCAGCTTAGCGACAGGAGGGGGCTATGGCTACACCTTC.

This clonotype was detected only a few times. CDR3: CASSLGQGVTEAFF. CDR3 DNA sequence: TGTGCCAGCAGCTTGGGACAGGGGGTCACTGAAGCTTTCTTT. The V call is TRBV5-4, the J call TRBJ1-1, with TRBD1 matching over 9 bases. Per germline, CDR1 SGHNT and CDR2 YYREEE (reference sequence). This CDR3 is built from 14 residues. With 0 bases clipped from V and 4 bases from J, the junction kept 1 base outside the gene matches.

There are a few counts of this clonotype. The chain carries TRBV4-1 and TRBJ2-1; 8 bases match TRBD1. The CDR3 is 13 amino acids. CDR1 and CDR2 (germline): MGHRA, YSYEKL. With V trimmed by 3 bases and J by 7 bases, 2 bases remained unmatched. CDR3 nucleotides: TGCGCCAGCAGCCATACAGGGGGGAATGAGCAGTTCTTC. Translation gives CASSHTGGNEQFF.

The chain combines TRBV6-1 with TRBJ2-7; 9 nucleotides line up with TRBD1. Per the germline V gene, CDR1 is MNHNS and CDR2 is SASEGT. This CDR3 has 15 amino acids. J lost 4 bases, V lost 4 bases, and 8 bases had no gene match. CDR3 sequence (DNA): TGTGCCAGCAGTGGGGACAGGGTCGTTGAATACGAGCAGTACTTC. This encodes CASSGDRVVEYEQYF.

In its sample, this clonotype was seen a few times. The rearrangement joins TRBV29-1 to TRBJ1-1; weak D call: TRBD1 (5 bases). The germline V gene has CDR1 SQVTM and CDR2 ANQGSEA. The CDR3 loop spans 13 amino acids. Trimming cost V 5 bases and J 5 bases, with 15 bases left between them. The CDR3 bases are TGCAGCGTTTGCAGGGACCGGGTGACTGAAGCTTTCTTT. This encodes CSVCRDRVTEAFF.

This clonotype was seen at least ten times. The J gene is TRBJ2-7, the V gene TRBV7-9, with 8 bases lining up with TRBD1. CDR3 length: 15 residues. In germline, CDR1 is SEHNR, CDR2 FQNEAQ (reference sequence). The trim removed 3 bases at V and 3 bases at J, leaving 7 bases unmatched. This CDR3 reads CASSLPGQEIYEQYF. As DNA, the CDR3 is TGTGCCAGCAGCTTGCCGGGACAGGAGATCTACGAGCAGTACTTC.

For the CDR3, the DNA is TGTGCCAGCGCCCGAACAGGGGGGAATTCACCCCTCCACTTT. Encoded protein: CASARTGGNSPLHF. The chain employs TRBV7-3 and TRBJ1-6; 8 bases are a match to TRBD1. The germline gives CDR1 SGHTA, CDR2 FQGTGA. Trimming took 8 bases from V and 7 from J; bases not matched to a gene: 7. The CDR3 extends over 14 amino acids.

In its sample, this clonotype was seen a few times. J is TRBJ2-3 and V is TRBV6-6; TRBD1 matches 7 bases. Germline loops: CDR1 MNHNY, CDR2 SVGAGI (reference sequence). The CDR3 extends over 17 amino acids. Trimming took 5 bases from V and 0 from J; bases not matched to a gene: 11. The CDR3 sequence is CASSAKGTGDSTDTQYF. CDR3 sequence (DNA): TGTGCCAGCAGTGCGAAGGGCACAGGGGATAGCACAGATACGCAGTATTTT.

This clonotype was observed many times. The chain is built from TRBV6-2 or TRBV6-3 and TRBJ1-2, with unresolved D. V lost 3 bases, J lost 4 bases, and 9 bases lay in between. The germline V gene has CDR1 MNHEY and CDR2 SVGEGT. There are 13 residues in the CDR3. CDR3 protein: CASSYVEVYGYTF. The CDR3 DNA reads as TGTGCCAGCAGTTATGTGGAGGTCTATGGCTACACCTTC.

V gene TRBV7-6 combines with J gene TRBJ1-2, with D possibly TRBD1 on 5 matching bases. CDR3 size: 15 residues. The germline gives CDR1 SGHVS, CDR2 FNYEAQ. V was pared by 4 bases and J by 5 bases, with 17 bases between. Written as DNA, the CDR3 is TGTGCCAGCAGCTCATTTCTCGGGGGAGAGTATGGCTACACCTTC. It is translated as CASSSFLGGEYGYTF.

This sequence joins TRBV12-3 or TRBV12-4 and TRBJ1-4, with a weak D call TRBD1 (5 bases). CDR3 length: 16 residues. With 3 bases removed from V and 4 bases from J, the gap between germline ends came to 15 bases. CDR3 nucleotides: TGTGCCAGCAGTTTCCTCCAGGGACCGATTAATGAAAAACTGTTTTTT. This gives the protein CASSFLQGPINEKLFF.